This T cell receptor beta chain was sequenced during a study of T cells in Graves' hyperthyroidism and ophthalmopathy. Germline V CDR1 and CDR2: SGDLS, YYNGEE. The CDR3 runs to 12 residues. After removal of 7 bases from V and 4 bases from J, the junction contained 1 base not matched to a gene. Details on this clonotype: Its target is not known.

Points from the study as a whole: Most clonotypes expanded in the thyroid (above 0.001) were also present in blood.

Amplification of TCR beta CDR3 regions was performed using RNA transcripts as template. Researchers ran a first-round RT-PCR on the TCR CDR3 using the HTBI primer set. TCRdb itself ran the multiplex PCR reads through MiXCR, one entry per CDR3 protein. This sample has a few hundred thousand distinct CDR3 sequences, with around 17% found just once. Sequencing input: blood. The chain uses TRBV9 and TRBJ1-3, with 8 bases lining up with TRBD1. This TCR was recovered from a middle-aged man with Graves' hyperthyroidism. CDR3 coding DNA: TGTGCCAGCTGGACAGGGGGAAACACCATATATTTT. Protein sequence: CASWTGGNTIYF.